The source of this T cell receptor gamma chain is a study of gamma-delta chains in newborns, infants, children. Looking at the study overall: Polyclonal expansion of innate γδ T cells after birth follows microbial exposure.

With 2 bases clipped from V and 2 bases from J, the junction kept 30 bases outside the gene matches. The CDR3 extends over 22 amino acids. Per germline, CDR1 GITISATS and CDR2 ISYDGTV (reference sequence). TCRdb used CATT to re-call clones from the reads. The sample holds 3,000 to 4,000 gamma-chain clones; about 63% are singletons and the top ten take more than 15%. The receptor's source is a child who was a newborn, infant or young child, either healthy, febrile or measles-vaccinated (not recorded which). The chain combines TRGV9 with TRGJ1 or TRGJ2. The J gene, left out of TCRdb, was set here by checking the DNA against germline. Sequenced: blood. CDR3 in DNA: TGTGCCTTGTGGGAGGGTGAGAAAAGAGGTGCAGGCTTTCGGATGGATTATTATAAGAAACTCTTT. The encoded protein is CALWEGEKRGAGFRMDYYKKLF.